The 24 T cell receptor beta chains in this list originate from one sample, sequenced in a study of blood T cell repertoires in COVID-19. Sequencing used immunoSEQ multiplex PCR; TCRdb keeps in-frame clones, though not all of them. The sample yields more than 150,000 clones, 84% seen once. Sequenced: peripheral blood. These receptors were obtained from a woman aged 45 to 65 with acute or convalescent COVID-19.

The rearrangement joins TRBV4-3 to TRBJ2-6; the D gene is possibly TRBD1 (6 bases). Germline V gives CDR1 LGHNA, CDR2 YSLEER. The CDR3 spans 12 residues. V was clipped by 4 bases and J by 13 bases, with 11 bases between them. CDR3 nucleotide sequence: TGCGCCAGCAGCCTCGAGGGGGAGGTCCTGACTTTC. This codes for CASSLEGEVLTF.

The chain combines TRBV19 with TRBJ1-3, with D unresolved. Germline lookup yields CDR1 LNHDA and CDR2 SQIVND (reference sequence). The CDR3 totals 16 residues. Trimming stripped 11 bases from V and 0 bases from J, with 20 bases between. In nucleotides, the CDR3 is TGTGCCGCCCGATCGGGGAACCTCTACTCTGGAAACACCATATATTTT. Translation gives CAARSGNLYSGNTIYF.

The rearrangement uses TRBV2 and TRBJ1-4; 11 bases are a match to TRBD1. Unmatched junction bases numbered 7, after V lost 5 bases and J lost 8 bases. CDR1 and CDR2 from the germline V gene are SNHLY and FYNNEI. CDR3 length: 15 amino acids. The CDR3 nucleotides are TGTGCCAGCAGTTTGGGGACAGGGGGAAACGAAAAACTGTTTTTT. As protein: CASSLGTGGNEKLFF.

The chain recombines TRBV19 with TRBJ1-1; possibly TRBD1 for D (6 bases). V was clipped by 4 bases and J by 7 bases, with 16 bases between them. The CDR3 is 14 amino acids. CDR1 LNHDA and CDR2 SQIVND come from the germline V gene (reference sequence). CDR3 residues: CASSTSTGRHEAFF. The CDR3 DNA reads as TGTGCCAGTAGTACGTCGACAGGACGTCATGAAGCTTTCTTT.

The gene calls are TRBV20-1 and TRBJ2-1; D gene unclear. The CDR3 is 10 amino acids. Per germline, CDR1 DFQATT and CDR2 SNEGSKA (reference sequence). CDR3 residues: CTISYNEQFF. CDR3 sequence (DNA): TGCACGATCAGCTACAATGAGCAGTTCTTC.

This chain links TRBV2 with TRBJ2-3; the match to TRBD2 covers 7 bases. V was clipped by 6 bases and J by 6 bases; unmatched bases: 9. This CDR3 comprises 14 residues. Germline CDR1 is SNHLY and CDR2 is FYNNEI. The CDR3 spells CASSRGVETDTQYF. The CDR3 DNA is TGTGCCAGCAGCCGGGGGGTGGAAACGGATACGCAGTATTTT.

The chain carries TRBV4-3 and TRBJ2-4; D unresolved. This CDR3 region has 14 residues. Germline loops: CDR1 LGHNA, CDR2 YSLEER. Trimming pared 0 bases from V and 7 bases from J, leaving 10 bases between. The CDR3 DNA sequence: TGCGCCAGCAGCCAAGAACCTAGTTCCAACATTCAGTACTTC. It encodes CASSQEPSSNIQYF.

The sample holds a few counts of this clone. This sequence joins TRBV12-2 and TRBJ2-2; TRBD2 is the table's D call and was not checked against the DNA. TRBV12-2 is tagged as a pseudogene. This CDR3 is 17 amino acids long. The CDR3 DNA is TGTGCAAGTCGCTTTGATCCCGGGGGGGCGACCACCGGGGAGCTGTTTTTT. Amino acids: CASRFDPGGATTGELFF.

This chain connects TRBV2 to TRBJ1-5; tentatively, D is TRBD1 (6 bases). This CDR3 spans 16 amino acids. Germline loops: CDR1 SNHLY, CDR2 FYNNEI. V was clipped by 6 bases and J by 2 bases, with 17 bases between them. CDR3: CASSPLGDNRNQPQHF. The CDR3 DNA reads as TGTGCCAGCAGCCCCTTGGGGGACAACCGCAATCAGCCCCAGCATTTT.

This rearrangement joins TRBV4-3 to TRBJ1-1; D gene unclear. Germline CDR1 is LGHNA and CDR2 is YSLEER. V dropped 8 bases and J dropped 3 bases, with 13 bases sitting between them. The CDR3 runs 13 residues. The CDR3 is CASGDPADTEAFF. Here the CDR3 DNA reads TGCGCCAGCGGAGATCCGGCGGACACTGAAGCTTTCTTT.

This clone was counted a single time. The CDR3 loop is CASSRRQGGTEAFF. In nucleotides, the CDR3 is TGTGCCAGCAGTAGACGACAGGGTGGCACTGAAGCTTTCTTT. This chain connects TRBV6-2 or TRBV6-3 to TRBJ1-1; 7 bases are shared with TRBD1. CDR1 is MNHEY and CDR2 is SVGEGT in the germline V gene. CDR3 length: 14 amino acids. With 5 bases clipped from V and 4 bases from J, the junction kept 7 bases outside the gene matches.

The rearrangement joins TRBV10-3 to TRBJ1-2; TRBD1 might be the D (6 bases). CDR3 length: 12 residues. The V and J ends lost 6 bases and 11 bases respectively, with 16 bases between them. CDR1 and CDR2 from the germline V gene are ENHRY and SYGVKD. The CDR3 protein is CAISPRGGEYTF. CDR3 nucleotides: TGTGCCATCAGCCCGCGTGGGGGCGAGTACACCTTC.

This rearrangement joins TRBV21-1 to TRBJ2-7; no DNA check was done on the table's D call, TRBD1. TRBV21-1 is a listed pseudogene. The CDR3 totals 18 residues. CDR3 sequence (DNA): TGTGCCAGCAACCCTTTCGGCAGGGGAAAAATGGATCGGTACGAGCAGTACTTC. It encodes CASNPFGRGKMDRYEQYF.

The J gene is TRBJ2-1, the V gene TRBV7-8, with 9 bases aligning to TRBD2. CDR1 is SGHVS, CDR2 FQNEAQ, per germline. The CDR3 has 16 amino acids. V was pared by 5 bases and J by 7 bases, with 12 bases of the junction left unmatched. CDR3 sequence: CASSTSELAGANEQFF. CDR3 in DNA: TGTGCCAGCAGCACAAGTGAACTAGCGGGCGCGAATGAGCAGTTCTTC.

J is TRBJ2-7 and V is TRBV2, with TRBD1 as a possible D gene (5 bases). Looked up from germline, CDR1 is SNHLY and CDR2 is FYNNEI. Trimming removed 5 bases at V and 7 bases at J, with 9 bases between. CDR3 length: 11 amino acids. In DNA form, the CDR3 reads TGTGCCAGCAGTTATGACAGTGAGCAGTACTTC. It codes for CASSYDSEQYF.

This chain uses TRBV6-1 with TRBJ2-7; D call uncertain. The V gene's germline CDR1 is MNHNS and CDR2 SASEGT. Trimming removed 0 bases from V and 0 bases from J, with 12 bases in between. The CDR3 length is 16 residues. CDR3 protein: CASSEATTLLSYEQYF. The CDR3 region has the DNA TGTGCCAGCAGTGAAGCAACTACGCTACTCTCCTACGAGCAGTACTTC.

The V gene is TRBV19, the J gene TRBJ1-4; weak D call: TRBD1 (6 bases). This CDR3 spans 14 amino acids. Between the trimmed V and J ends, which lost 7 bases and 6 bases, there was a span of 15 bases. Per germline, CDR1 LNHDA and CDR2 SQIVND (reference sequence). The CDR3 nucleotides read TGTGCCAGTACTCCCCAGGGGTGGGATGAAAAACTGTTTTTT. Amino acid sequence: CASTPQGWDEKLFF.

This clone was recorded only once. The chain has TRBV5-1 and TRBJ2-1; TRBD2 agrees at 9 bases. Germline values: CDR1 SGHRS, CDR2 YFSETQ. This CDR3 spans 15 amino acids. With 2 bases clipped from V and 4 bases from J, the junction kept 4 bases outside the gene matches. The DNA of the CDR3 is TGCGCCAGCAGCTTAGGAGCGGGGGGATACAATGAGCAGTTCTTC. The encoded protein is CASSLGAGGYNEQFF. Drawing the rest from reference TRBV5-1 and TRBJ2-1, the complete variable domain is KAGVTQTPRYLIKTRGQQVTLSCSPISGHRSVSWYQQTPGQGLQFLFEYFSETQRNKGNFPGRFSGRQFSNSRSEMNVSTLELGDSALYLCASSLGAGGYNEQFFGPGTRLTVL.

The rearrangement joins TRBV20-1 to TRBJ2-7; D may be TRBD1 (6 bases). The length of the CDR3 is 14 residues. With 3 bases removed from V and 2 bases from J, the gap between germline ends came to 14 bases. Germline CDR1 DFQATT, CDR2 SNEGSKA (reference sequence). The CDR3 loop reads CSASLPRGTYEQYF. DNA for the CDR3: TGCAGTGCTAGTTTACCCAGGGGAACCTACGAGCAGTACTTC.

In this sample, this clone turned up once. The chain links TRBV19 to TRBJ1-2, with 7 bases identical to TRBD1. After removal of 2 bases from V and 2 bases from J, the junction contained 11 bases not matched to a gene. CDR1 is LNHDA, CDR2 SQIVND, per germline (reference sequence). The CDR3 spans 17 residues. CDR3 region: CASSIRSSGGPNYGYTF. CDR3 DNA: TGTGCCAGTAGTATAAGGTCCTCAGGGGGTCCCAACTATGGCTACACCTTC.

V usage is TRBV7-2 and J usage is TRBJ1-2, with 12 bases lining up with TRBD1. CDR3 length: 16 amino acids. CDR1 and CDR2 from the germline V gene are SGHTA and FQGNSA. The trim removed 0 bases at V and 4 bases at J, leaving 3 bases unmatched. CDR3: CASSLAGTGGIYGYTF. The CDR3 nucleotides are TGTGCCAGCAGCTTAGCGGGGACAGGGGGCATCTATGGCTACACCTTC.

This chain connects TRBV2 to TRBJ1-2, with D possibly TRBD1 on 6 matching bases. Looked up from germline, CDR1 is SNHLY and CDR2 is FYNNEI. The CDR3 is 13 residues long. V was clipped by 3 bases and J by 9 bases, with 14 bases between them. The CDR3 DNA sequence: TGTGCCAGCAGTGAGCTAGACAGGTCCCGCTACACCTTC. This sequence encodes CASSELDRSRYTF.

The V call is TRBV7-6, the J call TRBJ1-4; possible D gene TRBD1, 5 bases. This CDR3 is 16 amino acids long. From germline, CDR1 is SGHVS and CDR2 FNYEAQ. Trimming removed 5 bases at V and 8 bases at J, with 21 bases between. Here the CDR3 reads CASSPRRGALPEKLFF. The CDR3, as DNA: TGTGCCAGCAGCCCCCGGCGCGGGGCTCTACCCGAAAAACTGTTTTTT.

To note about this clone: The same CDR3 is also encoded by other DNA sequences in this sample. The chain employs TRBV6-5 and TRBJ2-7, with 10 nucleotides matching TRBD1. There are 15 residues in the CDR3. Germline CDR1 reads MNHEY; CDR2 reads SVGAGI. The V segment lost 0 bases and the J segment 3 bases; nucleotides outside the gene matches: 2. CDR3 sequence (DNA): TGTGCCAGCAGTTACTCTGGGACAGGGGTCTACGAGCAGTACTTC. Its translation is CASSYSGTGVYEQYF.